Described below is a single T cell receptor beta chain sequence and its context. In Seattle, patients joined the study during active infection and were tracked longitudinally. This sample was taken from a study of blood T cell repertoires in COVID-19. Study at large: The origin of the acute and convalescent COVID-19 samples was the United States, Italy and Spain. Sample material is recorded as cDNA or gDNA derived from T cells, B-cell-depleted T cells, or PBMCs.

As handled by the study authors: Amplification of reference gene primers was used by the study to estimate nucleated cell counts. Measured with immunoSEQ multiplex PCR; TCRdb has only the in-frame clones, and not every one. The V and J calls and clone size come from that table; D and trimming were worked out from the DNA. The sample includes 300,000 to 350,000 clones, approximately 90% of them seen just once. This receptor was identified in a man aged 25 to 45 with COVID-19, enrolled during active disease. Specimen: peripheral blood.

CDR3 in DNA: TGTGCCAGTAGTATAGGTCCGGGACAGGGCTACGAGCAGTACTTC. Translated, it gives CASSIGPGQGYEQYF. The chain uses TRBV19 and TRBJ2-7, with TRBD1 matching over 9 bases. From germline, CDR1 is LNHDA and CDR2 SQIVND (reference sequence). The CDR3 consists of 15 residues. Trimming removed 1 base from V and 3 bases from J; junction bases left unmatched: 4.